Listed below are T cell receptor beta chains from one sample, sequenced in a study of blood T cells in healthy people across ages. TCRdb recomputed calls from the 5' RACE reads with MiXCR, one row per CDR3 protein. The profile covers about 1.1 million distinct CDR3 sequences, with roughly two fifths appearing a single time and less than 15% taken by the ten largest. Sequenced material: blood. These receptors came from a man between 18 and 29 years old in good health. The CDR3 runs from the conserved cysteine through the conserved F or W. A D gene is named only where the DNA matches it firmly. Only part of the rows carry a size: once, few, many, or a class if the clone is expanded.

D gene: TRBD1; J gene: TRBJ1-1; clone size: few; V gene: TRBV4-1; CDR3 protein: CASSQSQGKNTEAFF; CDR3 DNA: TGCGCCAGCAGCCAATCACAGGGGAAGAACACTGAAGCTTTCTTT
D gene: NA; J gene: TRBJ2-1; clone size: many; V gene: TRBV7-9; CDR3 protein: CASSLEHQSEQFF; CDR3 DNA: TGTGCCAGCAGCTTAGAACATCAGAGTGAGCAGTTCTTC
D gene: TRBD2; J gene: TRBJ2-1; clone size: NA; V gene: TRBV12-3/TRBV12-4; CDR3 protein: CASSLQAGQQFF; CDR3 DNA: TGTGCCAGCAGTCTCCAAGCGGGGCAGCAGTTCTTC
D gene: NA; J gene: TRBJ1-2; clone size: few; V gene: TRBV7-9; CDR3 protein: CASSSPGGLNYGYTF; CDR3 DNA: TGTGCCAGCAGCTCGCCGGGTGGCCTAAACTATGGCTACACCTTC
D gene: NA; J gene: TRBJ1-1; clone size: few; V gene: TRBV4-3; CDR3 protein: CASSQDLERTQAFF; CDR3 DNA: TGCGCCAGCAGCCAAGACCTAGAAAGGACTCAAGCTTTCTTT
D gene: NA; J gene: TRBJ1-2; clone size: NA; V gene: TRBV28; CDR3 protein: CASSPLEQWAGGYTF; CDR3 DNA: TGTGCCAGCAGTCCCCTTGAGCAGTGGGCGGGTGGCTACACCTTC
D gene: NA; J gene: TRBJ2-1; clone size: NA; V gene: TRBV4-3; CDR3 protein: CASSQVSSNEQFF; CDR3 DNA: TGCGCCAGCAGCCAGGTTAGCTCCAATGAGCAGTTCTTC
D gene: NA; J gene: TRBJ2-5; clone size: NA; V gene: TRBV6-1; CDR3 protein: CASSPRGPVDNEQYF; CDR3 DNA: TGTGCCAGCAGTCCGCGGGGGCCGGTCGACAATGAGCAGTACTTC
D gene: NA; J gene: TRBJ2-7; clone size: NA; V gene: TRBV6-4; CDR3 protein: CAGSDSATGEQYF; CDR3 DNA: TGTGCCGGCAGTGACTCGGCTACGGGTGAGCAGTACTTC
D gene: TRBD2; J gene: TRBJ2-5; clone size: NA; V gene: TRBV3-1; CDR3 protein: CTSRQDSGETQYF; CDR3 DNA: TGTACCAGCAGGCAAGATAGCGGGGAGACCCAGTACTTC
D gene: NA; J gene: TRBJ2-1; clone size: NA; V gene: TRBV20-1; CDR3 protein: CSARALTGRYNEQFF; CDR3 DNA: TGCAGTGCTAGAGCCCTAACGGGGAGGTACAATGAGCAGTTCTTC
D gene: NA; J gene: TRBJ1-2; clone size: NA; V gene: TRBV7-9; CDR3 protein: CASSLLGASNYGYTF; CDR3 DNA: TGTGCCAGCAGCTTATTGGGCGCGTCTAACTATGGCTACACCTTC
D gene: NA; J gene: TRBJ2-3; clone size: many; V gene: TRBV5-1; CDR3 protein: CASSPELDTQYF; CDR3 DNA: TGCGCCAGCAGCCCGGAATTAGATACGCAGTATTTT
D gene: NA; J gene: TRBJ2-3; clone size: once; V gene: TRBV12-3/TRBV12-4; CDR3 protein: CASSYRGGVADTQYF; CDR3 DNA: TGTGCCAGCAGCTACAGGGGAGGGGTTGCAGATACGCAGTATTTT
D gene: TRBD2; J gene: TRBJ2-7; clone size: NA; V gene: TRBV7-2; CDR3 protein: CASSSTSGATYEQYF; CDR3 DNA: TGTGCCAGCAGCTCCACTAGCGGGGCAACCTACGAGCAGTACTTC
D gene: NA; J gene: TRBJ2-2; clone size: NA; V gene: TRBV5-1; CDR3 protein: CASSRAGQFSNTGGLFF; CDR3 DNA: TGCGCCAGCAGCCGGGCTGGACAATTCTCGAACACCGGGGGGCTGTTTTTT
D gene: NA; J gene: TRBJ2-5; clone size: few; V gene: TRBV5-1; CDR3 protein: CASSIRYLTSQETQYF; CDR3 DNA: TGCGCCAGCAGCATACGTTACTTGACTAGCCAAGAGACCCAGTACTTC
D gene: NA; J gene: TRBJ1-1; clone size: few; V gene: TRBV7-2; CDR3 protein: CASSLPFGPEAFF; CDR3 DNA: TGTGCCAGCAGCCTCCCCTTCGGACCTGAAGCTTTCTTT
D gene: NA; J gene: TRBJ1-1; clone size: NA; V gene: TRBV9; CDR3 protein: CASSVGHKTEAFF; CDR3 DNA: TGTGCCAGCAGCGTAGGCCATAAGACTGAAGCTTTCTTT
D gene: NA; J gene: TRBJ1-1; clone size: few; V gene: TRBV5-1; CDR3 protein: CASSLAGDTVEAFF; CDR3 DNA: TGCGCCAGCAGCTTGGCCGGGGACACCGTTGAAGCTTTCTTT
D gene: NA; J gene: TRBJ1-1; clone size: few; V gene: TRBV10-3; CDR3 protein: CAISGIRDGTNRNTEAFF; CDR3 DNA: TGTGCCATCAGTGGGATCCGGGACGGCACAAACCGGAACACTGAAGCTTTCTTT
D gene: NA; J gene: TRBJ2-4; clone size: NA; V gene: TRBV20-1; CDR3 protein: CSAPTLAKNIQYF; CDR3 DNA: TGCAGTGCTCCGACTTTAGCCAAAAACATTCAGTACTTC
D gene: NA; J gene: TRBJ1-2; clone size: NA; V gene: TRBV20-1; CDR3 protein: CSARNRDYGYTF; CDR3 DNA: TGCAGTGCTAGGAACAGGGACTATGGCTACACCTTC
D gene: TRBD1; J gene: TRBJ1-1; clone size: NA; V gene: TRBV29-1; CDR3 protein: CSVTRDRVAFF; CDR3 DNA: TGCAGCGTCACACGTGACAGGGTTGCTTTCTTT
D gene: TRBD1; J gene: TRBJ1-1; clone size: NA; V gene: TRBV6-5; CDR3 protein: CASSSTGVPEAFF; CDR3 DNA: TGTGCCAGCAGTTCCACAGGGGTACCTGAAGCTTTCTTT
D gene: NA; J gene: TRBJ2-7; clone size: NA; V gene: TRBV4-3; CDR3 protein: CASSHNEAYEQYF; CDR3 DNA: TGCGCCAGCAGCCATAATGAGGCTTACGAGCAGTACTTC
D gene: NA; J gene: TRBJ2-3; clone size: NA; V gene: TRBV7-9; CDR3 protein: CASSLVWERTDTQYF; CDR3 DNA: TGTGCCAGCAGCTTAGTTTGGGAGCGCACAGATACGCAGTATTTT
D gene: NA; J gene: TRBJ1-5; clone size: few; V gene: TRBV20-1; CDR3 protein: CSASVGPPNQPQHF; CDR3 DNA: TGCAGTGCTAGCGTGGGGCCACCCAATCAGCCCCAGCATTTT
D gene: TRBD2; J gene: TRBJ2-5; clone size: NA; V gene: TRBV13; CDR3 protein: CASSLTLGGGAYEQYF; CDR3 DNA: TGTGCCAGCAGCTTAACCCTTGGCGGGGGGGCATATGAGCAGTACTTC